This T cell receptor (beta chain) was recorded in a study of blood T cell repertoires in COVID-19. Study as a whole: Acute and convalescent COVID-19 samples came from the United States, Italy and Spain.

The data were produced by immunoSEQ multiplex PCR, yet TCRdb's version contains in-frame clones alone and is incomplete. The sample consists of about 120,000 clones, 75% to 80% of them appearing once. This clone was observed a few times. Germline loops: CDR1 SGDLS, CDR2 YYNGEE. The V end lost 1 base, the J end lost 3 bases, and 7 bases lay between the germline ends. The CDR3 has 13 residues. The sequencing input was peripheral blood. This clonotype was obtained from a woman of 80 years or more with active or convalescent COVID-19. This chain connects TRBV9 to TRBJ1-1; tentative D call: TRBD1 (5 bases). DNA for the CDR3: TGTGCCAGCAGCGTATCCAGGGACACTGAAGCTTTCTTT. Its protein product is CASSVSRDTEAFF.